The table lists the clone carrying this TCR beta chain with many counts. Its antigen is undetermined. Having ophthalmopathy, the donors showed moderate-to-severe activity, CAS ≥3 and NOSPECS ≥4, with disease lasting under 3 months. Other autoimmune diseases, uncontrolled infections, pregnancy or lactation excluded patients from enrollment. This sample was taken from a study of Graves' ophthalmopathy and Graves' hyperthyroidism. Across the study: Peripheral blood was collected at initial diagnosis, before any treatment. Study-wide results and limits: The model forecast ophthalmopathy progression, reaching 70.59% sensitivity and approximately 79% specificity.

Beta-chain TCR CDR3 regions were amplified from RNA transcripts. RT-PCR in the first round used HTBI primers; a second-round multiplex PCR followed. TCRdb recomputed calls from the multiplex PCR reads with MiXCR, one row per CDR3 protein. The repertoire includes about 180,000 distinct CDR3 sequences, approximately 38% of them detected once, and 5.8% sits in the top ten. V lost 6 bases and J 4 bases, leaving 15 bases between the germline ends. This CDR3 region has 14 residues. CDR1 and CDR2 (germline): MDHEN, SYDVKM. The TCR originated in a woman aged 40 to 50 with Graves' ophthalmopathy. Sequences were obtained from peripheral blood. This chain uses TRBV28 with TRBJ2-5; D might be TRBD1 (6 bases). The CDR3 nucleotides read TGTGCCAGCAGCCCTAGCAGGGGACGAGAGACCCAGTACTTC. It is translated as CASSPSRGRETQYF.